This passage covers 26 T cell receptor beta chains from one sample sequenced in a study of blood T cell repertoires in COVID-19. Only in-frame clones appear in the TCRdb table, and some are missing; sequencing was by immunoSEQ multiplex PCR. This sample yields about 220,000 clones, of which approximately 82% are seen a single time; approximately 2.4% belongs to the top ten. The specimen was peripheral blood. The receptors originated from a man aged 35-49 years who had recovered from COVID-19.

The chain carries TRBV7-9 and TRBJ1-2; 7 nucleotides agree with TRBD1. CDR1 and CDR2 (germline): SEHNR, FQNEAQ (reference sequence). The CDR3 sequence is 13 residues long. V lost 2 bases to trimming and J lost 8 bases; unmatched junction nucleotides: 5. CDR3 protein: CASSLPGTVGYTF. In DNA, the CDR3 is TGTGCCAGCAGCTTACCCGGGACAGTCGGCTACACCTTC.

This clone was picked up one time. CDR3 in amino acids: CSASSSPTGNNEQFF. Here the CDR3 DNA reads TGCAGTGCTAGTTCCAGCCCGACAGGGAACAATGAGCAGTTCTTC. This chain uses TRBV20-1 with TRBJ2-1; TRBD1 matches at 7 bases. Germline loops: CDR1 DFQATT, CDR2 SNEGSKA (reference sequence). J gave up 5 bases and V 3 bases, and 10 bases lay outside the gene matches. This CDR3 has 15 amino acids.

The chain employs TRBV10-3 and TRBJ2-5, with 16 bases lining up with TRBD2. V lost 4 bases and J lost 5; bases outside the gene matches: 16. Germline CDR1 ENHRY, CDR2 SYGVKD. The CDR3 runs to 20 residues. In DNA, the CDR3 is TGTGCCATCAGTGGGAGGACAGCCGGGACTAGCGGGGGGGCCGTTGAGACCCAGTACTTC. Translation: CAISGRTAGTSGGAVETQYF.

This chain joins TRBV5-6 and TRBJ1-2; tentative D call: TRBD1 (6 bases). Trimming shortened V by 4 bases and J by 6 bases, and 10 bases separated the two germline ends. The CDR3 spans 12 residues. CDR1 and CDR2 (germline): SGHDT, YYEEEE. The DNA for the CDR3 is TGTGCCAGCAGCCTGTGGACAGATGGCTACACCTTC. Translation gives CASSLWTDGYTF.

This clone was seen a few times. The genes are TRBV6-1 and TRBJ1-2; 7 bases are shared with TRBD1. CDR1 MNHNS and CDR2 SASEGT come from the germline V gene. Trimming at V came to 2 bases and at J to 7 bases, leaving 1 base not matched to a gene. CDR3 length equals 12 residues. CDR3: CASSETGVGYTF. The CDR3, as DNA: TGTGCCAGCAGTGAAACAGGGGTTGGCTACACCTTC.

The gene calls are TRBV5-1 and TRBJ2-1; unclear D gene. CDR1 is SGHRS, CDR2 YFSETQ, per germline. This CDR3 has 14 residues. Trimming shortened V by 2 bases and J by 0 bases, and 6 bases separated the two germline ends. This CDR3 reads CASSLESSYNEQFF. CDR3 DNA sequence: TGCGCCAGCAGCTTAGAGAGCTCCTACAATGAGCAGTTCTTC.

V usage is TRBV30 and J usage is TRBJ2-7; 8 bases match TRBD1. CDR1 is GTSNPN, CDR2 SVGIG, per germline (reference sequence). The length of the CDR3 is 15 residues. The V gene end was trimmed by 8 bases and the J gene end by 0 bases; junction bases not matched to a gene: 12. In DNA form, the CDR3 reads TGTGCCGGGGGGCAGGGGGCGGAGGGCTCCTACGAGCAGTACTTC. Translating gives CAGGQGAEGSYEQYF.

This clone appeared once. The V and J genes are TRBV7-8 and TRBJ2-1, with 7 positions matching TRBD1. Trimming at V came to 5 bases and at J to 14 bases, leaving 9 bases not matched to a gene. CDR3 length: 12 amino acids. Germline CDR1 reads SGHVS; CDR2 reads FQNEAQ. As DNA, the CDR3 is TGTGCCAGCAGCCCAACCGGGACAGAGGAGTTCTTC. Translating it yields CASSPTGTEEFF.

The V gene is TRBV5-6, the J gene TRBJ2-2, with 9 nucleotides matching TRBD2. CDR1 is SGHDT, CDR2 YYEEEE, per germline. V trimming: 0 bases; J trimming: 0 bases; junction bases outside the gene matches: 9. CDR3 size: 19 residues. DNA for the CDR3: TGTGCCAGCAGCTTGGGATTAGCGGGGGATTTCGCGAACACCGGGGAGCTGTTTTTT. Translating gives CASSLGLAGDFANTGELFF.

The chain combines TRBV7-2 with TRBJ2-5, with 11 positions matching TRBD1. This CDR3 has 15 amino acids. Germline values: CDR1 SGHTA, CDR2 FQGNSA. The ends lost 5 bases at V and 5 bases at J; junction bases unmatched: 7. This CDR3 reads CASSLGTGGAETQYF. In nucleotides, the CDR3 is TGTGCCAGCAGCCTCGGGACAGGGGGGGCGGAGACCCAGTACTTC. Full variable domain (missing parts from reference TRBV7-2 and TRBJ2-5): GAGVSQSPSNKVTEKGKDVELRCDPISGHTALYWYRQSLGQGLEFLIYFQGNSAPDKSGLPSDRFSAERTGGSVSTLTIQRTQQEDSAVYLCASSLGTGGAETQYFGPGTRLLVL.

CDR3 DNA: TGCGCCAGCAGCCAGCCTAGCGGGAGGGCCTCCTACAATGAGCAGTTCTTC. It specifies CASSQPSGRASYNEQFF. This chain uses TRBV4-1 with TRBJ2-1; TRBD2 agrees at 12 bases. Germline V CDR1 and CDR2: MGHRA, YSYEKL. V dropped 3 bases and J dropped 0; count of bases not matched to a gene: 3. The CDR3 is 17 amino acids.

This chain links TRBV4-3 with TRBJ2-7; D remains unclear. The CDR3 is made up of 15 amino acids. Germline values: CDR1 LGHNA, CDR2 YSLEER. Trimming took off 1 base at V and 0 bases at J, with 10 bases between the two ends. The CDR3 nucleotides are TGCGCCAGCAGCCAAGGGTCGACAAGCTCCTACGAGCAGTACTTC. Encoded protein: CASSQGSTSSYEQYF.

The chain uses TRBV6-2 or TRBV6-3 and TRBJ1-2; possible D gene TRBD1, 6 bases. The CDR3 runs to 14 residues. In germline, CDR1 is MNHEY, CDR2 SVGEGT. V lost 2 bases and J 7 bases, leaving 14 bases between the germline ends. CDR3 DNA: TGTGCCAGCAGTTACCAAGGCGGGGGGCCTGGCTACACCTTC. It codes for CASSYQGGGPGYTF.

This chain uses TRBV20-1 with TRBJ2-1, with D perhaps matching TRBD2 (6 bases). Per the germline V gene, CDR1 is DFQATT and CDR2 is SNEGSKA (reference sequence). Between the trimmed V and J ends, which lost 6 bases and 9 bases, there was a span of 12 bases. CDR3 length: 11 residues. CDR3 coding DNA: TGCAGTGCCGGACTGGGGGGTGAGCAGTTCTTC. Translating gives CSAGLGGEQFF.

The J gene is TRBJ2-7, the V gene TRBV5-1; 8 bases fit TRBD1. In germline, CDR1 is SGHRS, CDR2 YFSETQ. This CDR3 is built from 16 residues. V was pared by 0 bases and J by 3 bases, with 8 bases of the junction left unmatched. CDR3 bases: TGCGCCAGCAGCTTGGGGGCCGGACAGGGAGGCTACGAGCAGTACTTC. Translating it yields CASSLGAGQGGYEQYF.

The chain has TRBV5-1 and TRBJ1-2, with TRBD1 matching over 10 bases. The V and J ends lost 0 bases and 9 bases, in that order; junction bases with no gene match: 8. The CDR3 spans 15 residues. The germline gives CDR1 SGHRS, CDR2 YFSETQ. The CDR3 spells CASSLGDRGRSSYTF. CDR3 nucleotides: TGCGCCAGCAGCTTGGGGGACAGGGGACGGAGCAGCTACACCTTC. Full variable domain (remainder filled in from reference TRBV5-1 and TRBJ1-2): KAGVTQTPRYLIKTRGQQVTLSCSPISGHRSVSWYQQTPGQGLQFLFEYFSETQRNKGNFPGRFSGRQFSNSRSEMNVSTLELGDSALYLCASSLGDRGRSSYTFGSGTRLTVV.

This chain joins TRBV7-2 and TRBJ2-5; 13 bases line up with TRBD2. CDR1 is SGHTA, CDR2 FQGNSA, per germline. V shed 5 bases and J 4 bases; nucleotides not matched to a gene: 4. The CDR3 loop spans 15 amino acids. CDR3 loop: CASSPRLAGGETQYF. CDR3 in DNA: TGTGCCAGCAGCCCACGACTAGCGGGAGGAGAGACCCAGTACTTC.

The chain combines TRBV27 with TRBJ2-7, with D uncertain. This CDR3 spans 13 amino acids. CDR1 MNHEY and CDR2 SMNVEV come from the germline V gene (reference sequence). Deletions cut 3 bases from V and 2 bases from J, with 8 bases between. The CDR3 spells CASSFRLAYEQYF. Written as DNA, the CDR3 is TGTGCCAGCAGTTTTAGGCTAGCCTACGAGCAGTACTTC.

The chain employs TRBV4-3 and TRBJ1-2; tentative D call: TRBD1 (6 bases). The CDR3 has 15 residues. The V gene lost 4 bases and the J gene lost 2 bases, with 14 bases spanning the gap. Germline CDR1 reads LGHNA; CDR2 reads YSLEER. The CDR3 protein is CASSPTGFRNYGYTF. CDR3 sequence (DNA): TGCGCCAGCAGCCCGACAGGATTTAGGAACTATGGCTACACCTTC.

This chain connects TRBV6-2 or TRBV6-3 to TRBJ2-7; D may be TRBD2 (5 bases). Germline V lookup: CDR1 MNHEY, CDR2 SVGEGT. Trimming shortened V by 2 bases and J by 4 bases, and 18 bases separated the two germline ends. The length of the CDR3 is 16 residues. CDR3 in DNA: TGTGCCAGCAGTTACGGGGTGCGTAGCGCAGATTACGAGCAGTACTTC. Translation gives CASSYGVRSADYEQYF.

This clone was seen just once. The J gene is TRBJ1-1, the V gene TRBV5-6; D gene uncertain. This CDR3 spans 15 amino acids. CDR1 SGHDT and CDR2 YYEEEE come from the germline V gene. The V end lost 4 bases, the J end lost 4 bases, and 17 bases lay between the germline ends. CDR3 coding DNA: TGTGCCAGCAGCCTGGATCTCAGTGGCGGCACTGAAGCTTTCTTT. This translates into CASSLDLSGGTEAFF.

This clone was counted a few times. The V and J genes are TRBV19 and TRBJ2-1; maybe TRBD1 (6 bases). Germline assignment: CDR1 LNHDA and CDR2 SQIVND (reference sequence). The length of the CDR3 is 16 residues. The V end was cut by 1 base, the J end by 0 bases, with 10 bases between. The CDR3 reads CASSIVRGYSYNEQFF. The CDR3 DNA reads TGTGCCAGTAGTATAGTTAGGGGGTACTCCTACAATGAGCAGTTCTTC. Combining the CDR3 with reference TRBV19 and TRBJ2-1 gives the whole variable domain DGGITQSPKYLFRKEGQNVTLSCEQNLNHDAMYWYRQDPGQGLRLIYYSQIVNDFQKGDIAEGYSVSREKKESFPLTVTSAQKNPTAFYLCASSIVRGYSYNEQFFGPGTRLTVL.

V gene TRBV6-5 combines with J gene TRBJ1-1, with D hard to call. This CDR3 contains 14 residues. The V end lost 7 bases, the J end lost 4 bases, and 16 bases lay between the germline ends. CDR1 and CDR2 from the germline V gene are MNHEY and SVGAGI. The CDR3 sequence: CASTLWRSGTEAFF. Written as DNA, the CDR3 is TGTGCCAGCACCCTATGGAGATCGGGCACTGAAGCTTTCTTT.

This clone was recorded once. The chain recombines TRBV27 with TRBJ2-7; D remains ambiguous. The germline V and J ends were trimmed by 4 bases and 1 base, with 8 bases remaining between them. Per germline, CDR1 MNHEY and CDR2 SMNVEV (reference sequence). This CDR3 has 13 residues. CDR3 sequence reads: CASSWSLSYEQYF. CDR3 bases: TGTGCCAGCAGTTGGAGTCTATCCTACGAGCAGTACTTC.

This chain joins TRBV25-1 and TRBJ2-7, with 11 bases matching TRBD2. CDR3 length: 14 residues. The V segment lost 2 bases and the J segment 3 bases; nucleotides outside the gene matches: 0. Germline assignment: CDR1 MGHDK and CDR2 SYGVNS. The CDR3 here is CASSEGTSGYEQYF. CDR3 in DNA: TGTGCCAGCAGTGAAGGGACTAGCGGCTACGAGCAGTACTTC.

The V call is TRBV5-4, the J call TRBJ2-1; the D gene is possibly TRBD2 (6 bases). The germline gives CDR1 SGHNT, CDR2 YYREEE (reference sequence). This CDR3 comprises 14 residues. V lost 4 bases and J lost 6, with 14 bases in between. CDR3 loop: CASSPGLNFNEQFF. CDR3 in DNA: TGTGCCAGCAGCCCGGGACTCAACTTCAATGAGCAGTTCTTC.